A single sample is the source of the 12 T cell receptor beta chains below, sequenced in a study of CD8 T cells in Susac syndrome. RNA, at about 0.45 to 1 ug, was reverse transcribed with random hexamers. One entry per CDR3 protein, called by TCRdb with MiXCR from the immunoSEQ multiplex PCR reads. The table lists just over 300,000 distinct CDR3 sequences, roughly 94% of them singletons. The sample comprised CD4+ T cells from PBMCs. The receptors shown here come from a human donor with multiple sclerosis.

The genes are TRBV6-5 and TRBJ2-2; D is undetermined. In germline, CDR1 is MNHEY, CDR2 SVGAGI. This CDR3 comprises 13 residues. The ends were cut back, 0 bases at V and 4 bases at J, with 3 bases in the middle. CDR3 bases: TGTGCCAGCAGTTACTCCGGCACCGGGGAGCTGTTTTTT. It encodes CASSYSGTGELFF.

Concerning this clonotype: The junction does not match germline at one end; this may be a read error. This sequence joins TRBV6-5 and TRBJ2-7, with D possibly being TRBD1 (6 bases). CDR1 MNHEY and CDR2 SVGAGI come from the germline V gene. The CDR3 extends over 15 amino acids. The CDR3 DNA reads as TGTGCCAGAGCCACAGGGCCCACACGAGACTACGGGCAGTACTTC. Translating gives CARATGPTRDYGQYF.

The chain couples TRBV6-2 or TRBV6-3 to TRBJ1-3; the match to TRBD1 covers 7 bases. The V and J ends lost 8 bases and 1 base, in that order; junction bases with no gene match: 11. Germline assignment: CDR1 MNHEY and CDR2 SVGEGT. The CDR3 sequence is 16 residues long. The CDR3 DNA reads as TGTGCCAGCGATACCGGGACAGCGAGATCTGGAAACACCATATATTTT. Translating it yields CASDTGTARSGNTIYF.

CDR3 DNA: TGTGCCAGTAGTATAGCAGGCGGAGGAGGGGTAGGCGGCACAGATACGCAGTATTTT. Translating it yields CASSIAGGGGVGGTDTQYF. The gene calls are TRBV19 and TRBJ2-3; possibly TRBD2 for D (6 bases). Deletions cut 1 base from V and 1 base from J, with 21 bases between. CDR3 length equals 19 residues. CDR1 is LNHDA and CDR2 is SQIVND in the germline V gene (reference sequence).

The chain has TRBV11-2 and TRBJ1-6; a possible D gene is TRBD1 (5 bases). The V and J ends lost 3 bases and 7 bases respectively, with 10 bases between them. Germline CDR1 and CDR2: SGHAT and FQNNGV. The CDR3 is made up of 14 amino acids. The CDR3 loop reads CASSFGTRNSPLHF. The CDR3 DNA reads TGTGCCAGCAGCTTCGGGACTCGGAATTCACCCCTCCACTTT. The full variable domain, in which reference TRBV11-2 and TRBJ1-6 provide the parts outside the CDR3, is EAGVAQSPRYKIIEKRQSVAFWCNPISGHATLYWYQQILGQGPKLLIQFQNNGVVDDSQLPKDRFSAERLKGVDSTLKIQPAKLEDSAVYLCASSFGTRNSPLHFGNGTRLTVT.

The chain employs TRBV12-3 or TRBV12-4 and TRBJ2-2, with D possibly being TRBD1 (5 bases). Trimming pared 9 bases from V and 1 base from J, leaving 12 bases between. The length of the CDR3 is 14 residues. For the CDR3, the DNA is TGTGCCAGTTCCAGGGTAAAGAACACCGGGGAGCTGTTTTTT. It translates to CASSRVKNTGELFF.

This chain links TRBV29-1 with TRBJ1-1, with TRBD1 matching over 10 bases. The length of the CDR3 is 12 residues. Trimming removed 3 bases from V and 7 bases from J; junction bases left unmatched: 2. CDR1 and CDR2 from the germline V gene are SQVTM and ANQGSEA. The CDR3 region is CSVEDRGSEAFF. The CDR3 coding sequence is TGCAGCGTTGAGGACAGGGGGAGTGAAGCTTTCTTT.

V is TRBV19 and J is TRBJ1-2; D remains unclear. Between the trimmed V and J ends, which lost 8 bases and 8 bases, there was a span of 12 bases. The CDR3 is made up of 11 amino acids. CDR1 is LNHDA, CDR2 SQIVND, per germline (reference sequence). Here the CDR3 reads CASAVGGGYTF. The CDR3, as DNA: TGTGCCAGTGCGGTAGGCGGAGGCTACACCTTC.

This chain uses TRBV4-1 with TRBJ1-5; D uncertain. Germline V lookup: CDR1 MGHRA, CDR2 YSYEKL. This CDR3 region has 15 residues. Trimming cost V 3 bases and J 7 bases, with 16 bases left between them. CDR3 loop: CASSQAHTLGQPQHF. CDR3 bases: TGCGCCAGCAGCCAGGCACACACGCTCGGGCAGCCCCAGCATTTT.

Regarding this clonotype: No DNA is shown, since the ends of the CDR3 on it are uncertain; the CDR3 is the one TCRdb lists. The V and J genes are TRBV5-1 and TRBJ2-2; whether TRBD1, the table's D call, matches the DNA was not checked. CDR1 SGHRS and CDR2 YFSETQ come from the germline V gene. A total of 18 residues make up the CDR3, ends included. The CDR3 loop reads CASSLGGQGARRAGELFF.

Concerning this clonotype: Germline is not matched at one junction end, which may reflect a read error. V and J are TRBV29-1 and TRBJ2-5; possibly TRBD1 for D (6 bases). The CDR3 covers 13 residues. Per germline, CDR1 SQVTM and CDR2 ANQGSEA. The CDR3 spells CSVEDRTKETQYF. CDR3 DNA sequence: TGCAGCGTCGAAGACAGGACCAAAGAGACCCAGTACTTC. Using reference TRBV29-1 and TRBJ2-5 for the parts outside the CDR3, the full variable domain is SAVISQKPSRDICQRGTSLTIQCQVDSQVTMMFWYRQQPGQSLTLIATANQGSEATYESGFVIDKFPISRPNLTFSTLTVSNMSPEDSSIYLCSVEDRTKETQYFGPGTRLLVL.

The chain is built from TRBV6-5 and TRBJ1-4; tentatively, D is TRBD1 (6 bases). The CDR3 runs 14 residues. V lost 6 bases, J lost 5 bases, and 13 bases lay in between. CDR1 and CDR2 (germline): MNHEY, SVGAGI. CDR3 in amino acids: CASRKQGINEKLFF. The DNA for the CDR3 is TGTGCCAGCAGGAAACAGGGCATCAATGAAAAACTGTTTTTT.